The source of this TCR beta chain is a study of blood T cell repertoires in COVID-19 (dated by TCRdb to about 2020). In terms of the full investigation: Samples covering the acute and convalescent phases of COVID-19 were provided by collaborators in the United States, Italy and Spain. The prospective study material was composed of cDNA or gDNA derived from T cells, B-cell-depleted T cells, or PBMCs. The dataset comprised deeply sampled blood TCRbeta repertoires from subjects exposed to, actively infected with, or recovered from COVID-19. A freely available public database, intended as a resource for researchers studying the immune response to SARS-CoV-2, is where the repertoires were released. Samples came from the ongoing ImmuneRACE study (first 160 participants) plus 1,254 subjects from 6 global collaborators. A de-identified subject ID, COVID-19 status, age in years and sex were almost always included in the sample metadata. Where available, HLA class I and class II types were obtained from metadata supplied by the sample provider rather than from assay-based typing.

TCRbeta CDR3 regions were amplified from genomic DNA by means of the immunoSEQ Assay, a bias-controlled multiplex PCR. For the original study's pipeline: The number of nucleated cells in each sample was estimated by amplification of reference gene primers within the assay. Sequence reads were collapsed and filtered to measure the absolute abundance of every unique TCRbeta CDR3 rearrangement. For each sample, productive Simpson clonality was calculated as the square root of Simpson's diversity index across productive rearrangements. As stored in TCRdb, this immuneACCESS dataset retains in-frame rearrangements with V and J assigned. A fraction of the clones does not appear; measured against another copy, unresolved V genes explain less than half of the discrepancy, and the remainder lacks a known reason. V and J calls and clone size come straight from that table; D and trimming were deduced from the DNA. The table for this sample lists roughly 80,000 clones; about 80% of them were counted only once. The ten biggest clones cover approximately 8.7% of the sample.

Each collaborating institution followed its own protocols to collect whole blood in K2EDTA tubes. For TCRbeta analysis, collaborators shipped samples as frozen whole blood, isolated PBMCs, or DNA extracted from either of those sample types. The paper's findings and limits, for the study overall: The amount of clinical and demographic metadata varied by source and participant and was provided uncurated.

A remark on this clone: Which antigen it targets is not known. No quality values exist for individual bases; no much larger clone is one base distant.

Trimmed from V: 6 bases; trimmed from J: 0 bases; junction bases lacking a gene match: 9. The CDR3 covers 16 residues, taking in both the cysteine and the phenylalanine. Solely the CDR3 DNA is kept, with 48 bases framed from the first base. CDR1 and CDR2, per the germline V gene, are SGDLS and YYNGEE. This chain joins TRBV9 to TRBJ2-7; TRBD1 agrees with 10 junctional bases. Input material: peripheral blood. This receptor was obtained from a human donor in a cohort sampled during active COVID-19. Read as DNA, the sequence is TGTGCCAGCACCCCGGGACAGGGGATAGCCTCCTACGAGCAGTACTTC. The encoded protein is CASTPGQGIASYEQYF.